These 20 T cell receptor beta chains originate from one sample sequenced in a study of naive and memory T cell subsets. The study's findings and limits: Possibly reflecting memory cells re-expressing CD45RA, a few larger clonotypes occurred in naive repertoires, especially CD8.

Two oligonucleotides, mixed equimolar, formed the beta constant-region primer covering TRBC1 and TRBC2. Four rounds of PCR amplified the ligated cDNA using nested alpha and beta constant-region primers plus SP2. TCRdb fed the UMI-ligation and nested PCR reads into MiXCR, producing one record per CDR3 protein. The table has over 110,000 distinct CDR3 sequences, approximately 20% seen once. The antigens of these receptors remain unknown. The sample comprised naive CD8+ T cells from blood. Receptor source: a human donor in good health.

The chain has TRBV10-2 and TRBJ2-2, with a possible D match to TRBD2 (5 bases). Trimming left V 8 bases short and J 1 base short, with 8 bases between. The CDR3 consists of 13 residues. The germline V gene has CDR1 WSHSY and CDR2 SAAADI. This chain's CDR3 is CASRTVNTGELFF. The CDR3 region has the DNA TGCGCCAGCCGGACTGTGAACACCGGGGAGCTGTTTTTT.

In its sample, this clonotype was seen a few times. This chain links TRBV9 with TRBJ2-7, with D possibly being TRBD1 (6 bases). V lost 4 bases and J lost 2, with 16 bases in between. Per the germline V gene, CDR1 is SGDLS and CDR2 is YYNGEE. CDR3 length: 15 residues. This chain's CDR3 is CASSLSTGIPYEQYF. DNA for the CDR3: TGTGCCAGCAGCCTATCCACAGGGATCCCCTACGAGCAGTACTTC.

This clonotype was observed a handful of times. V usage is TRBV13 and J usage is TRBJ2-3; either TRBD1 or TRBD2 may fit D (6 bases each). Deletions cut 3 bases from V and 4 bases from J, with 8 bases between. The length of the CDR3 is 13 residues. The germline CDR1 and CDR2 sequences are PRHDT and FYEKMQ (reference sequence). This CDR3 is CASSFGGPDTQYF. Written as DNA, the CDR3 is TGTGCCAGCAGCTTTGGGGGGCCAGATACGCAGTATTTT.

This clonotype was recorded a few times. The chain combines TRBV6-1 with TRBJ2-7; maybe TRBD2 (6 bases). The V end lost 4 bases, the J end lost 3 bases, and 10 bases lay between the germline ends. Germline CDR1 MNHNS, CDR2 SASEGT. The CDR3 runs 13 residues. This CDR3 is CASSGRGSYEQYF. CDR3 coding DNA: TGTGCCAGCAGTGGGAGGGGAAGCTACGAGCAGTACTTC.

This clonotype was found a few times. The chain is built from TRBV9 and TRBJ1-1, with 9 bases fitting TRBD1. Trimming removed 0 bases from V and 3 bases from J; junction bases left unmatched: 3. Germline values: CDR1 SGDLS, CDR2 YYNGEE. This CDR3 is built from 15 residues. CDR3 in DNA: TGTGCCAGCAGCGTAGAGGGGGACAGGGACACTGAAGCTTTCTTT. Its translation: CASSVEGDRDTEAFF.

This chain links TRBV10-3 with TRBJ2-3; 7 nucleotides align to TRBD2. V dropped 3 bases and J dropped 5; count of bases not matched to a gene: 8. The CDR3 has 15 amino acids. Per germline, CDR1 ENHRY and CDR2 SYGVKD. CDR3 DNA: TGTGCCATCAGTGAAGGCGGGAGCTCGGAAGATACGCAGTATTTT. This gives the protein CAISEGGSSEDTQYF.

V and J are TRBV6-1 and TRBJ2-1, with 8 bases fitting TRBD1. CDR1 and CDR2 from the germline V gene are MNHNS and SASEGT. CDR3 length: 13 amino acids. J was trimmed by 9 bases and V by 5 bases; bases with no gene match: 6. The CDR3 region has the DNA TGTGCCAGCAGTACCAGACAGGGGATTGAGCAGTTCTTC. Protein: CASSTRQGIEQFF.

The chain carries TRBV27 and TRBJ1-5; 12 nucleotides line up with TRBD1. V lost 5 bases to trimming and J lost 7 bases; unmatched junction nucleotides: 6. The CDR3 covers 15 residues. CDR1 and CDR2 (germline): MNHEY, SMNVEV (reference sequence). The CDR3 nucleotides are TGTGCCAGCAGTCAGGGGACAGGGGGCAGGCAGCCCCAGCATTTT. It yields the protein CASSQGTGGRQPQHF.

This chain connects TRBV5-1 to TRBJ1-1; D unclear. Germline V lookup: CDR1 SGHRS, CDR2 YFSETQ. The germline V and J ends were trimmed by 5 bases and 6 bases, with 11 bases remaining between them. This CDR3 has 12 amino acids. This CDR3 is CASRWEGAEAFF. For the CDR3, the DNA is TGCGCCAGCAGATGGGAGGGAGCTGAAGCTTTCTTT.

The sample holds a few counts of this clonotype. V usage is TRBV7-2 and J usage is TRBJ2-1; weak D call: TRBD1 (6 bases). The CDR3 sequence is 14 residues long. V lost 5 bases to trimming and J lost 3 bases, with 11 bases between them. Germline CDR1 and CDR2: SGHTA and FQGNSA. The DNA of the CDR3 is TGTGCCAGCAGCCCGGACAGTTACTACAATGAGCAGTTCTTC. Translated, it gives CASSPDSYYNEQFF. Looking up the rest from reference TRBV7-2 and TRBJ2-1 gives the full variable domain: GAGVSQSPSNKVTEKGKDVELRCDPISGHTALYWYRQSLGQGLEFLIYFQGNSAPDKSGLPSDRFSAERTGGSVSTLTIQRTQQEDSAVYLCASSPDSYYNEQFFGPGTRLTVL.

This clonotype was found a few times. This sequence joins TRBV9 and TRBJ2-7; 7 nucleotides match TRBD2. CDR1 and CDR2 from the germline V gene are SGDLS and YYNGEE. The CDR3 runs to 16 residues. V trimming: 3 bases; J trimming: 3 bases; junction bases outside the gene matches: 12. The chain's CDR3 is CASSAEGGDGNYEQYF. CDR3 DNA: TGTGCCAGCAGCGCCGAGGGAGGGGACGGAAACTACGAGCAGTACTTC.

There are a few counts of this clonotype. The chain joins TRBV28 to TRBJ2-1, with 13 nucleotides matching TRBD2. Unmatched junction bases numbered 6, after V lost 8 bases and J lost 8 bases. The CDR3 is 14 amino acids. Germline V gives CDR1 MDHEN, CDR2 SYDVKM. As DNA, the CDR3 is TGTGCCAGCCTACTAGCGGGAGGGCCCGATGAGCAGTTCTTC. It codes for CASLLAGGPDEQFF.

The CDR3 sequence: CASSNLWGAQETQYF. The CDR3 DNA reads TGTGCCAGCAGTAACCTTTGGGGGGCCCAAGAGACCCAGTACTTC. The J gene is TRBJ2-5, the V gene TRBV6-5; D may match TRBD1 or TRBD2 (6 bases each). The CDR3 runs 15 residues. Trimming removed 5 bases at V and 1 base at J, with 14 bases between. Germline lookup yields CDR1 MNHEY and CDR2 SVGAGI.

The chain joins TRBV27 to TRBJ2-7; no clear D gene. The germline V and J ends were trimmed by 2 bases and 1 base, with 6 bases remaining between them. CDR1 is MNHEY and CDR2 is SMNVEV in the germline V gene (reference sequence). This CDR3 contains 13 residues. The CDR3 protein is CASSLDFSYEQYF. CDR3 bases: TGTGCCAGCAGTTTAGACTTTTCCTACGAGCAGTACTTC.

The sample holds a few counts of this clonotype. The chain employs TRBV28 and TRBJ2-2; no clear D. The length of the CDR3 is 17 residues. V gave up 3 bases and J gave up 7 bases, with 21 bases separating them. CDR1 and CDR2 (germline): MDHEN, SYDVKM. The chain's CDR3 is CASSFPLVGAPIGELFF. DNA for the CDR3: TGTGCCAGCAGTTTCCCGCTAGTCGGAGCTCCCATCGGGGAGCTGTTTTTT.

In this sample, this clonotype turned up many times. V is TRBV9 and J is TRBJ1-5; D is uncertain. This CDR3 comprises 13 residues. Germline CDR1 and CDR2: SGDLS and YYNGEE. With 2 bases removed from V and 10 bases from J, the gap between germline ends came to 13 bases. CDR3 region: CASSVGEGDPQHF. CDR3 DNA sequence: TGTGCCAGCAGCGTTGGGGAGGGTGATCCCCAGCATTTT.

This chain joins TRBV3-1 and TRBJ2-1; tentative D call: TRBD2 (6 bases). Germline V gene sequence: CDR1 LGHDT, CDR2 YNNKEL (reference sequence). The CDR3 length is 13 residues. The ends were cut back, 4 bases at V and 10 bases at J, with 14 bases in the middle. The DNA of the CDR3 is TGTGCCAGCAGCCTCCCTAGCGCATGGGAGCAGTTCTTC. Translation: CASSLPSAWEQFF.

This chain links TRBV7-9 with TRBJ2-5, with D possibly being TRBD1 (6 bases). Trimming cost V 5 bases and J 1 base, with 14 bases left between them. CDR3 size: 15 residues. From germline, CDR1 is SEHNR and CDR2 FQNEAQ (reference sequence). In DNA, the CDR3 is TGTGCCAGCAGCCGCAGTTGGACAGCCCAAGAGACCCAGTACTTC. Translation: CASSRSWTAQETQYF.

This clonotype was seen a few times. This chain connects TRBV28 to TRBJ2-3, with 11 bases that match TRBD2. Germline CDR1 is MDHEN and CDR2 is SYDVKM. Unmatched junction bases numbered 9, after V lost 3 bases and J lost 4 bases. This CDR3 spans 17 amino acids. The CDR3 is CASSFPTSGSPSDTQYF. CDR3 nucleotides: TGTGCCAGCAGTTTCCCAACTAGCGGGAGCCCCTCAGATACGCAGTATTTT.

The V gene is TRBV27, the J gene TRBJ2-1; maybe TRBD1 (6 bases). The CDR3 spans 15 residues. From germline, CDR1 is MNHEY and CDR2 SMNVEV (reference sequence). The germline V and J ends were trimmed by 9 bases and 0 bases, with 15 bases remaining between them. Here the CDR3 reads CASKFAGVSYNEQFF. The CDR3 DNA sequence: TGTGCCAGTAAGTTTGCAGGGGTCTCCTACAATGAGCAGTTCTTC.